Presented here are 25 T cell receptor beta chains from one specimen sequenced in a study of immune evolution from preneoplasia to lung adenocarcinoma. The protocol was immunoSEQ multiplex PCR, while the TCRdb copy is restricted to in-frame clones and leaves out a portion. The table shows under 4,500 clones, with more than 65% occurring only once. The sample consisted of FFPE invasive lung adenocarcinoma tissue. These receptors came from a person aged 70 to 85 with invasive lung adenocarcinoma. Some clones in this sample may be carry-over from other donors' samples.

V gene TRBV29-1 combines with J gene TRBJ1-1; a weak D match, TRBD1 (6 bases). The CDR3 sequence is 13 residues long. Trimming stripped 6 bases from V and 0 bases from J, with 11 bases between. The germline gives CDR1 SQVTM, CDR2 ANQGSEA. The CDR3 sequence: CSVGQRLNTEAFF. The CDR3 DNA sequence: TGCAGCGTAGGACAGCGGCTGAACACTGAAGCTTTCTTT.

The rearrangement links TRBV14 to TRBJ2-5, with TRBD1 matching over 9 bases. The germline gives CDR1 SGHDN, CDR2 FVKESK. After removal of 6 bases from V and 5 bases from J, the junction contained 10 bases not matched to a gene. This CDR3 region has 15 residues. The CDR3 sequence is CASSMHRGLEETQYF. The DNA for the CDR3 is TGTGCCAGCAGTATGCACAGGGGGCTGGAGGAGACCCAGTACTTC.

This clone appeared a single time. The chain recombines TRBV6-1 with TRBJ1-2; no clear D. CDR1 and CDR2 (germline): MNHNS, SASEGT. Trimming took off 5 bases at V and 3 bases at J, with 7 bases between the two ends. This CDR3 comprises 12 residues. CDR3 region: CASSQTDYGYTF. The CDR3 DNA sequence: TGTGCCAGCAGTCAGACCGACTATGGCTACACCTTC.

V usage is TRBV10-1 and J usage is TRBJ2-3; TRBD2 matches 12 bases. V lost 4 bases, J lost 7 bases, and 0 bases stayed unmatched. This CDR3 has 13 amino acids. CDR1 and CDR2 from the germline V gene are WNHNN and SYGVQD (reference sequence). The CDR3 coding sequence is TGCGCCAGCAGTGGGACTAGCGGGAATACGCAGTATTTT. Translated, it gives CASSGTSGNTQYF.

V and J are TRBV28 and TRBJ1-5; TRBD1 agrees at 8 bases. Germline lookup yields CDR1 MDHEN and CDR2 SYDVKM. This CDR3 comprises 19 residues. The ends lost 7 bases at V and 0 bases at J; junction bases unmatched: 17. The CDR3 DNA follows: TGTGCCAGCAATAGCCCCTCGGGGACAGGAAGCAATAGCAATCAGCCCCAGCATTTT. Translated: CASNSPSGTGSNSNQPQHF.

Note on this clone: Other DNA sequences from this sample encode an identical CDR3 as well. This chain uses TRBV5-6 with TRBJ1-1; D is possibly TRBD1 (6 bases). Germline loops: CDR1 SGHDT, CDR2 YYEEEE. The length of the CDR3 is 16 residues. The V end lost 4 bases, the J end lost 4 bases, and 20 bases lay between the germline ends. The DNA for the CDR3 is TGTGCCAGCAGCCTGGGACCGGGGGCGCAGGGCACTGAAGCTTTCTTT. Protein product: CASSLGPGAQGTEAFF.

The chain combines TRBV5-1 with TRBJ2-5, with TRBD1 matching over 9 bases. The V gene end was trimmed by 4 bases and the J gene end by 5 bases; junction bases not matched to a gene: 6. The CDR3 has 14 amino acids. Germline loops: CDR1 SGHRS, CDR2 YFSETQ. The CDR3 loop reads CASSVPGTGETQYF. CDR3 sequence (DNA): TGCGCCAGCAGCGTACCCGGGACAGGGGAGACCCAGTACTTC.

The chain joins TRBV27 to TRBJ2-4; tentatively, D is TRBD1 or TRBD2 (5 bases each). The V end was cut by 6 bases, the J end by 5 bases, with 11 bases between. There are 13 residues in the CDR3. Looked up from germline, CDR1 is MNHEY and CDR2 is SMNVEV (reference sequence). The CDR3 spells CASRTRDQNIQYF. CDR3 coding DNA: TGTGCCAGCAGGACCCGGGACCAAAACATTCAGTACTTC.

This chain links TRBV11-3 with TRBJ2-3; weak D call: TRBD2 (6 bases). There are 13 residues in the CDR3. Germline loops: CDR1 SGHNT, CDR2 YENEEA. V lost 1 base to trimming and J lost 14 bases, with 16 bases between them. CDR3 in DNA: TGTGCCAGCAGCTTAGGGGTCGAGACTAGGTTGTATTTT. It is translated as CASSLGVETRLYF.

This clone was recorded only once. The chain links TRBV7-2 to TRBJ2-5; 7 positions match TRBD2. This CDR3 is 14 amino acids long. The V gene end was trimmed by 5 bases and the J gene end by 7 bases; junction bases not matched to a gene: 10. Looked up from germline, CDR1 is SGHTA and CDR2 is FQGNSA. CDR3 nucleotides: TGTGCCAGCAGCAAAACCGGGACTATAGGGACCCAGTACTTC. Its translation: CASSKTGTIGTQYF.

The rearrangement links TRBV9 to TRBJ2-3, with TRBD1 identical over 9 bases. The length of the CDR3 is 15 residues. The germline V gene has CDR1 SGDLS and CDR2 YYNGEE. V was clipped by 0 bases and J by 1 base; unmatched bases: 0. This chain's CDR3 is CASSVGTGGTDTQYF. CDR3 DNA: TGTGCCAGCAGCGTAGGGACAGGGGGCACAGATACGCAGTATTTT.

The chain is built from TRBV29-1 and TRBJ1-5; D not resolved. The germline V gene encodes CDR1 SQVTM and CDR2 ANQGSEA. V lost 4 bases to trimming and J lost 2 bases, with 9 bases between them. This CDR3 spans 13 amino acids. CDR3 amino acids: CSVGGRGNQPQHF. CDR3 in DNA: TGCAGCGTTGGTGGTCGAGGCAATCAGCCCCAGCATTTT.

J is TRBJ1-1 and V is TRBV5-4; D is possibly TRBD1 (6 bases). V lost 4 bases and J lost 7, with 14 bases in between. The germline V gene encodes CDR1 SGHNT and CDR2 YYREEE (reference sequence). The CDR3 is made up of 13 amino acids. CDR3 sequence (DNA): TGTGCCAGCAGCCAAACAGGGCGAGGTGAAGCTTTCTTT. Protein: CASSQTGRGEAFF.

The chain couples TRBV27 to TRBJ2-5; D is uncertain. Germline values: CDR1 MNHEY, CDR2 SMNVEV (reference sequence). This CDR3 is 13 amino acids long. Trimming took 0 bases from V and 2 from J, leaving 4 bases between them. In DNA form, the CDR3 reads TGTGCCAGCAGTTTATCAGGGCAAGAGACCCAGTACTTC. Protein product: CASSLSGQETQYF.

The J gene is TRBJ2-1, the V gene TRBV5-1; 14 bases match TRBD2. The junction had 7 bases not matched to a gene; V was cut back by 4 bases and J by 4 bases. Germline V CDR1 and CDR2: SGHRS, YFSETQ. The CDR3 extends over 17 amino acids. The chain's CDR3 is CASSGGLAGAIYNEQFF. CDR3 nucleotide sequence: TGCGCCAGCAGCGGGGGACTAGCGGGGGCAATTTACAATGAGCAGTTCTTC.

The V and J genes are TRBV27 and TRBJ2-3, with D possibly being TRBD2 (6 bases). Germline V CDR1 and CDR2: MNHEY, SMNVEV (reference sequence). The V and J ends lost 0 bases and 8 bases respectively, with 12 bases between them. The CDR3 is made up of 14 amino acids. The CDR3 sequence is CASSLSNTGVTQYF. Here the CDR3 DNA reads TGTGCCAGCAGTTTATCGAACACGGGGGTTACGCAGTATTTT.

The chain has TRBV5-4 and TRBJ2-1; 10 bases map to TRBD2. Trimming at V came to 0 bases and at J to 4 bases, leaving 4 bases not matched to a gene. The CDR3 consists of 16 residues. Germline CDR1 reads SGHNT; CDR2 reads YYREEE (reference sequence). CDR3 nucleotides: TGTGCCAGCAGCTTGGGTTCTAGCGGGAGTTACAATGAGCAGTTCTTC. This gives the protein CASSLGSSGSYNEQFF.

The chain employs TRBV14 and TRBJ2-7; D gene ambiguous. Germline V gives CDR1 SGHDN, CDR2 FVKESK. The CDR3 runs to 11 residues. V was shortened by 5 bases and J by 1 base, with 3 bases between the two germline ends. The CDR3 reads CASSESYEQYF. The DNA of the CDR3 is TGTGCCAGCAGCGAATCCTACGAGCAGTACTTC.

The chain couples TRBV5-6 to TRBJ2-7; D possibly corresponds to TRBD1 (5 bases). Germline V gene data show CDR1 as SGHDT and CDR2 as YYEEEE. Trimming took 0 bases from V and 2 from J, leaving 9 bases between them. This CDR3 spans 14 amino acids. The CDR3 here is CASSLEDTTYEQYF. DNA of the CDR3: TGTGCCAGCAGCTTGGAGGACACAACCTACGAGCAGTACTTC.

The chain employs TRBV2 and TRBJ2-1; 7 nucleotides match TRBD2. The length of the CDR3 is 12 residues. V shed 5 bases, J shed 13 bases, and the junction held 8 bases outside the gene matches. Germline V gene sequence: CDR1 SNHLY, CDR2 FYNNEI. The chain's CDR3 is CASSPTSVEQFF. CDR3 DNA: TGTGCCAGCAGTCCCACTAGCGTTGAACAGTTCTTC.

The rearrangement joins TRBV29-1 to TRBJ1-2, with D unresolved. The length of the CDR3 is 12 residues. V was shortened by 8 bases and J by 7 bases, with 17 bases between the two germline ends. Germline V gene data show CDR1 as SQVTM and CDR2 as ANQGSEA. CDR3 amino acids: CSLRYPDGGYTF. The DNA for the CDR3 is TGCAGCCTCAGATACCCCGATGGTGGCTACACCTTC. Supplemented by reference TRBV29-1 and TRBJ1-2, the full variable domain reads SAVISQKPSRDICQRGTSLTIQCQVDSQVTMMFWYRQQPGQSLTLIATANQGSEATYESGFVIDKFPISRPNLTFSTLTVSNMSPEDSSIYLCSLRYPDGGYTFGSGTRLTVV.

The gene calls are TRBV10-2 and TRBJ2-5; 12 bases map to TRBD1. This CDR3 is built from 15 residues. Germline V CDR1 and CDR2: WSHSY, SAAADI. J was trimmed by 6 bases and V by 2 bases; bases with no gene match: 4. CDR3 region: CASSEGTGGAKTQYF. DNA of the CDR3: TGCGCCAGCAGTGAGGGGACAGGGGGCGCAAAGACCCAGTACTTC.

The rearrangement uses TRBV29-1 and TRBJ2-7; TRBD2 might be the D (7 bases). Per the germline V gene, CDR1 is SQVTM and CDR2 is ANQGSEA. V was cut by 7 bases and J by 5 bases, with 18 bases left in between. CDR3 length equals 13 residues. Here the CDR3 reads CSGKGGLSDEQYF. The CDR3 nucleotides are TGCAGCGGCAAGGGGGGGCTCAGCGACGAGCAGTACTTC.

This clone was found once. The chain has TRBV29-1 and TRBJ2-7; D is undetermined. The CDR3 loop spans 13 amino acids. The germline V gene has CDR1 SQVTM and CDR2 ANQGSEA. Trimming took off 7 bases at V and 2 bases at J, with 15 bases between the two ends. CDR3 region: CSASTREPYEQYF. The CDR3 DNA is TGCAGCGCCTCGACACGAGAGCCCTACGAGCAGTACTTC.

The chain links TRBV4-1 to TRBJ2-1; no definite D call. Trimming stripped 1 base from V and 1 base from J, with 11 bases between. From germline, CDR1 is MGHRA and CDR2 YSYEKL. The CDR3 covers 16 residues. CDR3 coding DNA: TGCGCCAGCAGCCAAGCCGGTCTCCGGTCCTACAATGAGCAGTTCTTC. Translating gives CASSQAGLRSYNEQFF.